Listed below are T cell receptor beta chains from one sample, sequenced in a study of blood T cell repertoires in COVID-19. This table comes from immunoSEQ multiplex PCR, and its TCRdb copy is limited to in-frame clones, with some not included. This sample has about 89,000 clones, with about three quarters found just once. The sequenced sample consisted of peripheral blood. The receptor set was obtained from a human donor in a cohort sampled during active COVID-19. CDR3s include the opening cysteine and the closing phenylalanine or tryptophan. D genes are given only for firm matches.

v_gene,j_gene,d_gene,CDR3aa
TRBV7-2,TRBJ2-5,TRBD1,CASSLTGGAETQYF
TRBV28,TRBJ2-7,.,CASSLTGWSYEQYF
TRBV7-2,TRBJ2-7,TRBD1,CASSADRGHEQYF
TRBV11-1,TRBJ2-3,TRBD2,CASSLPGLAEDTQYF
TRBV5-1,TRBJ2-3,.,CASSFISGTSTDTQYF
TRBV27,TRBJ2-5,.,CASSFGRWETQYF
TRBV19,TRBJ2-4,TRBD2,CASSILTSGGLAKNIQYF
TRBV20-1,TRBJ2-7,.,CSASNPGGYSYEQYF
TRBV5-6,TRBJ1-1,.,CASSLAGRRTEAFF
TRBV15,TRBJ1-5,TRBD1,CATSRVLQGRSNQPQHF
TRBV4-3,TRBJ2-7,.,CASSQDGLDGSYEQYF
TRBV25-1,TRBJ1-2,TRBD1,CASSGGTGIFGYTF
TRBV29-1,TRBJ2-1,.,CSVDVGGVYNEQFF
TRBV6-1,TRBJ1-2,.,CASSEGPGGGYGYTF
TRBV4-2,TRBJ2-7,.,CASSRDRYSYEQYF
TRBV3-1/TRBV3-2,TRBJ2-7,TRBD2,CASSQPGTTSEQYF
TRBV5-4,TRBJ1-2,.,CASSTQAGGVYGYTF
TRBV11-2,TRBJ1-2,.,CASSLARGSGYTF
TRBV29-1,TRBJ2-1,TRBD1,CSVDTYRGEQFF
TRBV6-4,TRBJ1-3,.,CASSDGGKALGNTIYF
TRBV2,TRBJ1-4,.,CASHRETSEKLFF
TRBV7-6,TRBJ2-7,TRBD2,CASSPPVSGSVLSAHEQYF
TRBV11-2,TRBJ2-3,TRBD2,CASEFLGTSGNTQYF
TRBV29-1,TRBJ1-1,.,CSAPTGPQRETEAFF
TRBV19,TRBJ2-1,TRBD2,CASTPYGLAGDSNEQFF
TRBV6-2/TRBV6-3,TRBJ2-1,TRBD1,CASSYSLPSTGTGYNEQFF
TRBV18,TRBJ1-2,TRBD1,CASSPGDSLIGYTF
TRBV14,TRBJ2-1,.,CASSPDIGYSFF
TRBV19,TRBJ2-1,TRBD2,CATSGLAGSSYNEQFF
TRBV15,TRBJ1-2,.,CATSGQGPNYGYTF
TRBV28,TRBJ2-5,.,CASSLSPGLGTWEETQYF
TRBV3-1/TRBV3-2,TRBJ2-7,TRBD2,CASSHLAGGAYEQYF
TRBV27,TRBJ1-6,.,CASSLVLRGYNSPLHF
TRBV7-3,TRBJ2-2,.,CASSEARGTGELFF
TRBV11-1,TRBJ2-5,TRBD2,CASSFGLAEETQYF
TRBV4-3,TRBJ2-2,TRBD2,CASSQRGVPGELFF
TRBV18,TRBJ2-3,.,CASSPKYGQKTSTDTQYF
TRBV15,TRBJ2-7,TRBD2,CATSRAGTISYEQYF
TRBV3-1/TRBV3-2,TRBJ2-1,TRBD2,CASSGLAGVYEQFF
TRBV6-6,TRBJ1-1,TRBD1,CASSYPGQGGTEAFF
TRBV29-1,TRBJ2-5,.,CSVRRGLETQYF
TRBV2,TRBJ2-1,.,CASSEGDTHNEQFF
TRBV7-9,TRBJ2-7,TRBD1,CASSSGTGGRDEQYF
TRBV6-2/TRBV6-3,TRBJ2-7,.,CASSNLREAPTYEQYF
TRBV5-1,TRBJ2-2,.,CASTTGGELFF
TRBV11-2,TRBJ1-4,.,CASSFWGGDEKLFF
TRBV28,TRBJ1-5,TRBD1,CASSSPGTGRQPQHF
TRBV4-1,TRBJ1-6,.,CASSQPMRRLNSPLHF
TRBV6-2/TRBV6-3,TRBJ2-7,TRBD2,CASRPSGRNSYEQYF